The clone carrying this TCR beta chain was found a few times. Antigen: not known. The data derive from a study of T-cell reconstitution after alpha-beta-depleted transplantation in children. Regarding the study as a whole: Several hundred rapidly expanded clones from non-depleted graft cells reportedly supplied alpha-beta T cells about two months post-transplant. Some patients showed high day-60 TCRbeta diversity, which derived from surviving recipient T cells and thymic progenitors. Newly generated T cells supplied most T-cell counts and diversity one year post-transplant.

CDR1 is DFQATT, CDR2 SNEGSKA, per germline (reference sequence). Trimming removed 6 bases from V and 3 bases from J; junction bases left unmatched: 6. This CDR3 spans 14 amino acids. Molecular barcoding with unique molecular identifiers was used for the TCRbeta library. TCRdb reanalysed the PCR reads using MiXCR and keeps one entry per CDR3 protein. The sample shows a few hundred thousand distinct CDR3 sequences, under 15% of them seen only once. This rearrangement joins TRBV20-1 to TRBJ2-7; 12 bases are shared with TRBD2. The sequences come from PBMCs, mostly from graft donor cells, collected 360 days after TCRalphabeta/CD19-depleted stem cell transplant. The clonotype originates from a male patient under 18 who had a stem cell transplant for acute myeloid leukemia, so the T cells may come from the graft donor. The CDR3 region is CSALVLAGGYEQYF. The CDR3 coding sequence is TGCAGTGCCTTAGTACTAGCGGGAGGCTACGAGCAGTACTTC.